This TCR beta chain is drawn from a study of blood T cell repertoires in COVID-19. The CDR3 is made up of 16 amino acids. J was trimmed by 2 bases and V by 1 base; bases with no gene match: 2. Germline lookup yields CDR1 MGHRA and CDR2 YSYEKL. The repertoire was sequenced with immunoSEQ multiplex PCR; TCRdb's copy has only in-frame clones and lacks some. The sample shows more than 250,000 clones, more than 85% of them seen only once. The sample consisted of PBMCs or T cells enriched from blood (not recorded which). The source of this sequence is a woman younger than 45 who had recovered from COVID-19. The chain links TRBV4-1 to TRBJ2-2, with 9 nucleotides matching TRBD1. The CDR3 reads CASSQVDRGNTGELFF. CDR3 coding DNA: TGCGCCAGCAGCCAAGTGGACAGGGGAAACACCGGGGAGCTGTTTTTT.